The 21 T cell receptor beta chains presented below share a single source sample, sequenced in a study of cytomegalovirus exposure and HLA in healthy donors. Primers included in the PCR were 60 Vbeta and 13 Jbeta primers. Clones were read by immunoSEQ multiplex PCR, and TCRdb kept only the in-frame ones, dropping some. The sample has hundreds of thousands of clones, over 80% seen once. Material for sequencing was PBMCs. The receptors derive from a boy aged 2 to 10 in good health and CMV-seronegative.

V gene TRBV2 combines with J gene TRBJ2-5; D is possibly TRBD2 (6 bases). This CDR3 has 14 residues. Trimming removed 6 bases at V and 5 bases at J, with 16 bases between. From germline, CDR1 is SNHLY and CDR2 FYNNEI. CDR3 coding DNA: TGTGCCAGCAGCGGCTTTGGAGGGGAGGAGACCCAGTACTTC. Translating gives CASSGFGGEETQYF. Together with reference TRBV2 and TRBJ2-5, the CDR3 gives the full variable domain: EPEVTQTPSHQVTQMGQEVILRCVPISNHLYFYWYRQILGQKVEFLVSFYNNEISEKSEIFDDQFSVERPDGSNFTLKIRSTKLEDSAMYFCASSGFGGEETQYFGPGTRLLVL.

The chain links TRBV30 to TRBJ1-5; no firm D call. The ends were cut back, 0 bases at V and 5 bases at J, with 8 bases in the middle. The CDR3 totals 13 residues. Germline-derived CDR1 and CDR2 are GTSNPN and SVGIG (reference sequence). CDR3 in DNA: TGTGCCTGGAGTGTACTGGGCTATCAGCCCCAGCATTTT. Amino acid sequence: CAWSVLGYQPQHF. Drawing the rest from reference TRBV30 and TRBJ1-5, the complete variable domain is SQTIHQWPATLVQPVGSPLSLECTVEGTSNPNLYWYRQAAGRGLQLLFYSVGIGQISSEVPQNLSASRPQDRQFILSSKKLLLSDSGFYLCAWSVLGYQPQHFGDGTRLSIL.

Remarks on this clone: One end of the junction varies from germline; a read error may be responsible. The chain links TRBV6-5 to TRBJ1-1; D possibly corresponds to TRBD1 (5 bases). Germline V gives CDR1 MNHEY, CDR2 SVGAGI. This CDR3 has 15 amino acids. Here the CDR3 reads CVSSPNGGSGTEAFF. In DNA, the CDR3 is TGTGTCAGCAGCCCCAACGGGGGATCCGGCACTGAAGCTTTCTTT.

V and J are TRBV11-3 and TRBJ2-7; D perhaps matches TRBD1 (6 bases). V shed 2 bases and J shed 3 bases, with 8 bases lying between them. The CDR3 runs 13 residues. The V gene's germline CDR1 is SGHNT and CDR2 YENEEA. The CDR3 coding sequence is TGTGCCAGCAGCTTAAACAGGGTCTACGAGCAGTACTTC. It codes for CASSLNRVYEQYF.

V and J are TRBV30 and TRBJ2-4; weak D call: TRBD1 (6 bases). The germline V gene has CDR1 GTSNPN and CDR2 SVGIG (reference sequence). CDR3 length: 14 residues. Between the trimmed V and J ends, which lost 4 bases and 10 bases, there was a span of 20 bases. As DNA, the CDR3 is TGTGCCTGGATCGGCCTAAATTCCAGGGGAATTCAGTACTTC. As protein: CAWIGLNSRGIQYF.

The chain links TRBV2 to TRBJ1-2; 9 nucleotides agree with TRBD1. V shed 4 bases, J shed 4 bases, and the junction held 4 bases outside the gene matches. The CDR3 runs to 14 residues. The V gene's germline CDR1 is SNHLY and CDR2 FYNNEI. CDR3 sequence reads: CASSGDRAGYGYTF. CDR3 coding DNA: TGTGCCAGCAGTGGGGACAGGGCCGGCTATGGCTACACCTTC.

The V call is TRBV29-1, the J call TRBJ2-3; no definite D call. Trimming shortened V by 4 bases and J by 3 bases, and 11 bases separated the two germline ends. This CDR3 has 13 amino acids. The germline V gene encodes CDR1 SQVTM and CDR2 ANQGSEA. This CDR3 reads CSVVGLSTDTQYF. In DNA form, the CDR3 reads TGCAGCGTTGTTGGTCTTAGTACAGATACGCAGTATTTT.

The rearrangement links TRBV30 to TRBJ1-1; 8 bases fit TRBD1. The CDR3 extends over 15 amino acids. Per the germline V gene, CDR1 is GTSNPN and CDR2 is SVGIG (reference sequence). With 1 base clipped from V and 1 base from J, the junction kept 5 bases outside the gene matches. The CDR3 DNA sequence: TGTGCCTGGAGTGCTCTGGGACAGGCGAACACTGAAGCTTTCTTT. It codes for CAWSALGQANTEAFF. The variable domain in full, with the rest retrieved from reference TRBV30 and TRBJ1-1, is SQTIHQWPATLVQPVGSPLSLECTVEGTSNPNLYWYRQAAGRGLQLLFYSVGIGQISSEVPQNLSASRPQDRQFILSSKKLLLSDSGFYLCAWSALGQANTEAFFGQGTRLTVV.

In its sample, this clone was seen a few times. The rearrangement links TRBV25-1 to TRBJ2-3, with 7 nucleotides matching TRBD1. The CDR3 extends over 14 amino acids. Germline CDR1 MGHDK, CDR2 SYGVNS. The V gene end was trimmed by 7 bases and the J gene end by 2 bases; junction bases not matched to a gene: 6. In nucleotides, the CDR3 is TGTGCCAGCATTCAGGGGGAGAACACAGATACGCAGTATTTT. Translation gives CASIQGENTDTQYF.

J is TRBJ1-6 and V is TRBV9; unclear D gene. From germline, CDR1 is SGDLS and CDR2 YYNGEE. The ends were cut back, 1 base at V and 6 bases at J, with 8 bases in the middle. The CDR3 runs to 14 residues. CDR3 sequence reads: CASSVTGVNSPLHF. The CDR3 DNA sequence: TGTGCCAGCAGCGTAACCGGGGTTAATTCACCCCTCCACTTT.

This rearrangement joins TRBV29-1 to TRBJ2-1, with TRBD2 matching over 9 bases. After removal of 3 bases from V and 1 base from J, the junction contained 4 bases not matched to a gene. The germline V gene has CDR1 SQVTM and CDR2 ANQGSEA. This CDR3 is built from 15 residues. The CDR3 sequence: CSVDGGRGSYNEQFF. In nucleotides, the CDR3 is TGCAGCGTTGACGGCGGGAGGGGATCCTACAATGAGCAGTTCTTC.

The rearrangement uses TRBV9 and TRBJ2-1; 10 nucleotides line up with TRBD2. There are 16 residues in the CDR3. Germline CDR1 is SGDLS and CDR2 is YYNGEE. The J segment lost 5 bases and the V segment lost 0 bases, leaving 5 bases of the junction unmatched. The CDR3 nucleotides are TGTGCCAGCAGCGTAGAACTAGCGGGGAGAAACAATGAGCAGTTCTTC. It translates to CASSVELAGRNNEQFF. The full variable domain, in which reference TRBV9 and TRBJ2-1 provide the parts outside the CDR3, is DSGVTQTPKHLITATGQRVTLRCSPRSGDLSVYWYQQSLDQGLQFLIQYYNGEERAKGNILERFSAQQFPDLHSELNLSSLELGDSALYFCASSVELAGRNNEQFFGPGTRLTVL.

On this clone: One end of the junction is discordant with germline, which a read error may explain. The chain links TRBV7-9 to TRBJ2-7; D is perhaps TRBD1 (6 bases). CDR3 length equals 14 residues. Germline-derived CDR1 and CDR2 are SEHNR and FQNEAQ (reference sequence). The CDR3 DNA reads TGTTCCAGCAGCTTGGTGACAGGAGTATACGAGCAGTACTTC. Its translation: CSSSLVTGVYEQYF.

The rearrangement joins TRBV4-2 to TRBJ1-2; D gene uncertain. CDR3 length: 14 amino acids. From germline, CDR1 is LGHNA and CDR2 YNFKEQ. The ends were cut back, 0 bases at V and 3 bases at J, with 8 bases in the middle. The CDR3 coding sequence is TGTGCCAGCAGCCAAGATGACCGGGACTATGGCTACACCTTC. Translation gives CASSQDDRDYGYTF.

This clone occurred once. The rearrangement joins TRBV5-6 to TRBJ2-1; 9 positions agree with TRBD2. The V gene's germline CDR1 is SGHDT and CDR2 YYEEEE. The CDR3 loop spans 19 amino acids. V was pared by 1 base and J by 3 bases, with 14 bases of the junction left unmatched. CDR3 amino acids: CASSLMLVGLAGLYNEQFF. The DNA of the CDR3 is TGTGCCAGCAGCTTGATGCTTGTGGGTCTAGCGGGGCTCTACAATGAGCAGTTCTTC.

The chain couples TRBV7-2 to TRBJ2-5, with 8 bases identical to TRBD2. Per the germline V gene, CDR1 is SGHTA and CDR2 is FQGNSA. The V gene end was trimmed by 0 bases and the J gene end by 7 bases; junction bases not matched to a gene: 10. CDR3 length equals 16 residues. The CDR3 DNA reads TGTGCCAGCAGCTTAGCGCTCGCGGGAGGCGGGGGGACCCAGTACTTC. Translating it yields CASSLALAGGGGTQYF.

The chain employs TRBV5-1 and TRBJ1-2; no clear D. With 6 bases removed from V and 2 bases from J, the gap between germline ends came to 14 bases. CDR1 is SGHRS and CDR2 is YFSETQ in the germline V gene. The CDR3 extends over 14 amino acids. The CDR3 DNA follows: TGCGCCAGCACCCCAGCATCGGGGAACTATGGCTACACCTTC. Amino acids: CASTPASGNYGYTF.

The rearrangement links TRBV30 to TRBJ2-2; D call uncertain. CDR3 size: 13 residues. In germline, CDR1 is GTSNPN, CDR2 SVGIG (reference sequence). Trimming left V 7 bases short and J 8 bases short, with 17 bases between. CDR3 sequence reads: CASGRRIQGELFF. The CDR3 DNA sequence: TGTGCCTCCGGTAGGAGAATTCAGGGGGAGCTGTTTTTT.

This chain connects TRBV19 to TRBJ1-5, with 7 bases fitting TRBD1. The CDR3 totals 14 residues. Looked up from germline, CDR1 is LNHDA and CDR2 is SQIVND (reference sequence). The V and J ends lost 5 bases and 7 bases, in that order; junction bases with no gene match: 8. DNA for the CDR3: TGTGCCAGTAGTGCGACAGGGCGGCACCAGCCCCAGCATTTT. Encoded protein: CASSATGRHQPQHF.

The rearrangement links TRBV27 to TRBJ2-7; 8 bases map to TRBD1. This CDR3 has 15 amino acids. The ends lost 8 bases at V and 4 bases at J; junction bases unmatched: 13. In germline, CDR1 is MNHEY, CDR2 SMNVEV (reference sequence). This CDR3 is CASGRPGQDGYEQYF. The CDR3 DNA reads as TGTGCCAGCGGCAGACCGGGACAGGACGGATACGAGCAGTACTTC.

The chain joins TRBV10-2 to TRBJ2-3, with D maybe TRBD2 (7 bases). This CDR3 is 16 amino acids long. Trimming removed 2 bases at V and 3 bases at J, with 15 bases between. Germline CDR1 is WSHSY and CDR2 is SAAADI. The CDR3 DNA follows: TGCGCCAGCAGTGAGCTAGGGGGGGCCTATACAGATACGCAGTATTTT. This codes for CASSELGGAYTDTQYF.